This T cell receptor (beta chain) is drawn from a study of regulatory T cells in long-lasting Graves disease. In building TCR beta libraries, iRepertoire HTBI primers were used together with Arm-PCR of CDR3 regions. From the multiplex PCR reads, TCRdb called clonotypes with MiXCR, one entry per CDR3 protein. The table lists about 450,000 distinct CDR3 sequences, around 13% of them singletons. This clonotype was seen ten or more times. Time point defined: newly diagnosed GD, antithyroid drugs for less than 3 months. From RNA extracted from PBMCs, the TCR library was made. These sequences were also reported in another study, on T cells in Graves' hyperthyroidism and ophthalmopathy.

This clonotype was obtained from a woman aged 50 to 65 with Graves disease. The specimen was peripheral blood mononuclear cells (PBMCs), collected at new diagnosis, from a patient treated with antithyroid drugs.

Here the CDR3 reads CASSELGGRGNTEAFF. The CDR3 bases are TGTGCCAGCAGTGAGCTAGGAGGAAGGGGGAACACTGAAGCTTTCTTT. The V call is TRBV6-1, the J call TRBJ1-1, with D possibly being TRBD1 (5 bases). Germline V gene sequence: CDR1 MNHNS, CDR2 SASEGT. The CDR3 has 16 amino acids. V dropped 3 bases and J dropped 1 base, with 15 bases sitting between them.